The 9 T cell receptor beta chains presented below share a single source sample, sequenced in a study of T cells in Graves' hyperthyroidism and ophthalmopathy. RNA transcripts served as the template for amplifying TCR beta CDR3 regions. The primer set for the first-round RT-PCR of the TCR CDR3 was HTBI. A single record per CDR3 protein comes from TCRdb applying MiXCR to the multiplex PCR reads. This sample has over 500,000 distinct CDR3 sequences, with about 14% found just once. Sequenced: blood. These receptors were obtained from a woman aged 40-49 years with Graves' hyperthyroidism.

This clonotype was seen ten or more times. The chain combines TRBV29-1 with TRBJ2-3, with D perhaps assigned TRBD1 or TRBD2 (6 bases each). The V end was cut by 4 bases, the J end by 6 bases, with 14 bases between. Per germline, CDR1 SQVTM and CDR2 ANQGSEA. The CDR3 has 13 residues. CDR3 region: CSVAGASVDTQYF. CDR3 DNA: TGCAGCGTTGCGGGGGCGAGCGTCGATACGCAGTATTTT.

Concerning this clonotype itself: A much larger clonotype is one base distant, so this may be a read error. This rearrangement joins TRBV6-2 or TRBV6-3 to TRBJ1-5; a possible D gene is TRBD1 (5 bases). Per the germline V gene, CDR1 is MNHEY and CDR2 is SVGEGT. V was pared by 6 bases and J by 6 bases, with 18 bases between. The CDR3 runs to 15 residues. DNA of the CDR3: TGTGCCAGCAGATTGACAGAGTTAGCAAGTCAGCCCCAGCATTTT. Encoded protein: CASRLTELASQPQHF.

At least ten counts were recorded for this clonotype. The chain has TRBV5-1 and TRBJ2-1, with 7 bases lining up with TRBD2. Germline trimming cut 0 bases from V and 1 base from J; bases unmatched to any gene: 7. CDR3 length: 17 amino acids. From germline, CDR1 is SGHRS and CDR2 YFSETQ. The CDR3 loop reads CASSLDGRLVSYNEQFF. The CDR3, as DNA: TGCGCCAGCAGCTTGGACGGGAGGCTAGTATCCTACAATGAGCAGTTCTTC.

At least ten counts were recorded for this clonotype. The chain uses TRBV20-1 and TRBJ2-1; 10 nucleotides match TRBD2. V shed 4 bases, J shed 3 bases, and the junction held 3 bases outside the gene matches. Germline V gene sequence: CDR1 DFQATT, CDR2 SNEGSKA (reference sequence). This CDR3 spans 14 amino acids. The CDR3 protein is CSATGTSDYNEQFF. In DNA, the CDR3 is TGCAGTGCTACCGGGACTAGCGACTACAATGAGCAGTTCTTC.

At least ten counts were recorded for this clonotype. The CDR3 coding sequence is TGTGCCAGCAGTTTTCGGGCACCGACGGGTGAGCAGTTCTTC. It yields the protein CASSFRAPTGEQFF. This chain connects TRBV28 to TRBJ2-1, with unresolved D. Trimming stripped 3 bases from V and 9 bases from J, with 15 bases between. In germline, CDR1 is MDHEN, CDR2 SYDVKM. This CDR3 spans 14 amino acids.

The chain has TRBV4-2 and TRBJ2-1, with a weak D call TRBD2 (5 bases). V was clipped by 4 bases and J by 4 bases, with 17 bases between them. Germline CDR1 reads LGHNA; CDR2 reads YNFKEQ. The CDR3 spans 16 residues. This CDR3 is CASSPLSSSPYNEQFF. DNA for the CDR3: TGTGCCAGCAGCCCCCTATCTAGCAGCCCATACAATGAGCAGTTCTTC.

The V gene is TRBV19, the J gene TRBJ1-5; tentative D call: TRBD1 (5 bases). CDR3 length: 15 amino acids. The V end was cut by 6 bases, the J end by 4 bases, with 16 bases between. Germline loops: CDR1 LNHDA, CDR2 SQIVND (reference sequence). CDR3 bases: TGTGCCAGTAGATTCGGGGGGAAGGAAAATCAGCCCCAGCATTTT. Translation: CASRFGGKENQPQHF.

This clonotype was counted at least ten times. The CDR3 loop reads CAIRPGLAGMETQYF. In DNA, the CDR3 is TGTGCCATCAGGCCGGGACTAGCGGGAATGGAGACCCAGTACTTC. This chain uses TRBV10-3 with TRBJ2-5; TRBD2 matches at 13 bases. Germline CDR1 is ENHRY and CDR2 is SYGVKD. This CDR3 is 15 amino acids long. J lost 5 bases, V lost 6 bases, and 6 bases had no gene match.

This clonotype has at least ten counts. The chain links TRBV5-1 to TRBJ2-1; TRBD2 agrees at 10 bases. Germline lookup yields CDR1 SGHRS and CDR2 YFSETQ. The CDR3 extends over 15 amino acids. J lost 5 bases, V lost 5 bases, and 7 bases had no gene match. CDR3 loop: CASRPGLADDNEQFF. CDR3 coding DNA: TGCGCCAGCAGACCTGGACTAGCGGATGACAATGAGCAGTTCTTC.